Listed below are T cell receptor beta chains from one sample, sequenced in a study of naive and memory T cell subsets. TCRdb used MiXCR to reprocess the UMI-ligation and nested PCR reads, holding one entry per CDR3 protein. The sample records 140,000 to 150,000 distinct CDR3 sequences, approximately 15% being singletons. Sequenced sample: naive CD4+ T cells from blood. The receptors shown here come from a human donor in good health. Each CDR3 is given with its conserved first and last residue. Each record gives: J gene, clone size, V gene, D gene, CDR3 DNA, CDR3 protein. D genes are given only for firm matches. Clone size appears in some rows only: once, few, many, or a class for an expanded clone.

TRBJ2-3 | few | TRBV9 | NA | TGTGCCAGCAGCGTAGGGCTAGCGAGAAGCACAGATACGCAGTATTTT | CASSVGLARSTDTQYF
TRBJ2-3 | few | TRBV29-1 | NA | TGCAGCGTGGGCCAGAGCACAGATACGCAGTATTTT | CSVGQSTDTQYF
TRBJ1-5 | many | TRBV28 | NA | TGTGCCAGCAGTTTAGTGCAGAATAGCAATCAGCCCCAGCATTTT | CASSLVQNSNQPQHF
TRBJ2-5 | NA | TRBV5-4 | TRBD2 | TGTGCCAGCAGCGTTAGCGGGAGGGAAGAGACCCAGTACTTC | CASSVSGREETQYF
TRBJ1-5 | once | TRBV27 | NA | TGTGCCAGCAGCGGGGGGGGCGGGGACCAGCCCCAGCATTTT | CASSGGGGDQPQHF
TRBJ2-1 | once | TRBV20-1 | NA | TGCAGTGCTAGAGATTTAAAAAACTTTTACAATGAGCAGTTCTTC | CSARDLKNFYNEQFF
TRBJ2-1 | NA | TRBV18 | TRBD2 | TGTGCCAGCTCACCATTTTTTGTCGGGAGGTCGTCTCCGGGCTCCTACAATGAGCAGTTCTTC | CASSPFFVGRSSPGSYNEQFF
TRBJ1-5 | few | TRBV25-1 | NA | TGTGCCAGCAGTGGAGGTTCCGGGAACAATCAGCCCCAGCATTTT | CASSGGSGNNQPQHF
TRBJ2-1 | few | TRBV11-2 | TRBD2 | TGTGCCAGCAGCCTCGGACTAGGCTCGAAGTTCTTC | CASSLGLGSKFF
TRBJ2-3 | few | TRBV7-2 | TRBD2 | TGTGCCAGCAGCTTAACTCTAGCGGGAGGGCCCCCAGATACGCAGTATTTT | CASSLTLAGGPPDTQYF
TRBJ2-7 | NA | TRBV7-2 | NA | TGTGCCAGCAGCTTAGCTGGACCCCTGAGCGAGCAGTACTTC | CASSLAGPLSEQYF
TRBJ2-5 | NA | TRBV5-1 | NA | TGCGCCAGCAGCAGAGAACCGGGGAACCAAGAGACCCAGTACTTC | CASSREPGNQETQYF
TRBJ1-1 | NA | TRBV29-1 | NA | TGCAGCGTTGCGGTTCTGACGAACACTGAAGCTTTCTTT | CSVAVLTNTEAFF
TRBJ2-7 | NA | TRBV2 | TRBD1 | TGTGCCAGCAGCAGCTTCCGGGACAGTTCCTACGAGCAGTACTTC | CASSSFRDSSYEQYF
TRBJ2-7 | NA | TRBV29-1 | NA | TGCAGCGTCGCCGGGACTCTAACCTACGAGCAGTACTTC | CSVAGTLTYEQYF
TRBJ2-3 | few | TRBV19 | NA | TGTGCCAGTAGTACGAGGCAGGGAGCAGATACGCAGTATTTT | CASSTRQGADTQYF
TRBJ2-7 | few | TRBV29-1 | TRBD1 | TGCAGCGTGGCCGGGACAGGGAAGTCCTACGAGCAGTACTTC | CSVAGTGKSYEQYF
TRBJ1-1 | few | TRBV20-1 | NA | TGCAGTGCCGGGCTGGCTGGGGGAGTCAACACTGAAGCTTTCTTT | CSAGLAGGVNTEAFF
TRBJ2-1 | NA | TRBV6-2/TRBV6-3 | NA | TGTGCCAGCAGACCCACGGGGGAGTGGAATGAGCAGTTCTTC | CASRPTGEWNEQFF
TRBJ2-1 | NA | TRBV6-2/TRBV6-3 | NA | TGTGCCAGCAGTCCACAGCGCCGGGAGCAGTTCTTC | CASSPQRREQFF
TRBJ2-5 | NA | TRBV12-3/TRBV12-4 | NA | TGTGCCAGCAGTTGGGGCAGCGGGTTCCAAGAGACCCAGTACTTC | CASSWGSGFQETQYF
TRBJ2-1 | few | TRBV29-1 | TRBD1 | TGCAGCGTTCCGACAGGGGTTAGCTACAATGAGCAGTTCTTC | CSVPTGVSYNEQFF
TRBJ2-1 | NA | TRBV5-1 | NA | TGCGCCAGCAGCTTAACCACCGACGGCCATGAGCAGTTCTTC | CASSLTTDGHEQFF
TRBJ1-1 | NA | TRBV9 | NA | TGTGCCAGCAGCGTAAAAACAGGGAACACTGAAGCTTTCTTT | CASSVKTGNTEAFF
TRBJ2-1 | few | TRBV5-6 | TRBD2 | TGTGCCAGCAGCTTGACAGGGCCCAGCGGGAGCTCCTACAATGAGCAGTTCTTC | CASSLTGPSGSSYNEQFF
TRBJ2-3 | NA | TRBV10-3 | TRBD2 | TGTGCCATCAGTGGGACTAGCGGGAGAGATACGCAGTATTTT | CAISGTSGRDTQYF
TRBJ1-3 | few | TRBV12-3/TRBV12-4 | NA | TGTGCCAGCAGTTCCTGGAGTGCTGGAAACACCATATATTTT | CASSSWSAGNTIYF
TRBJ2-6 | many | TRBV7-9 | NA | TGTGCCAGCAGTCGGGACACTTCGGGCTACTCTGGGGCCAACGTCCTGACTTTC | CASSRDTSGYSGANVLTF
TRBJ2-7 | few | TRBV29-1 | NA | TGCAGCGTGCTCAGAGATAACTACGAGCAGTACTTC | CSVLRDNYEQYF
TRBJ2-7 | many | TRBV6-5 | NA | TGTGCCAGCAGTCCCTTGGACAGTACCTACGAGCAGTACTTC | CASSPLDSTYEQYF
TRBJ2-5 | NA | TRBV18 | NA | TGTGCCAGCTCCCCGCGAGATTTGGAGACCCAGTACTTC | CASSPRDLETQYF
TRBJ2-3 | many | TRBV20-1 | NA | TGCAGTGTGGAGGGTGGCACAGATACGCAGTATTTT | CSVEGGTDTQYF
TRBJ1-2 | few | TRBV7-9 | NA | TGTGCCAGCAGCTTAGCCGGGGGCCTCTATGGCTACACCTTC | CASSLAGGLYGYTF
TRBJ2-7 | NA | TRBV6-6 | TRBD2 | TGTGCCAGCAGTATCTTAGCGGGAGAGGGCGAGCAGTACTTC | CASSILAGEGEQYF
TRBJ2-1 | few | TRBV29-1 | NA | TGCAGCGCGAATTATTGGTTTCGCTCCTACAATGAGCAGTTCTTC | CSANYWFRSYNEQFF
TRBJ2-3 | few | TRBV5-1 | NA | TGCGCCAGCAGGGTAGAAGATACGCAGTATTTT | CASRVEDTQYF
TRBJ2-3 | NA | TRBV9 | NA | TGTGCCAGCAGCGTAGGAGGCAGGATCAGCACAGATACGCAGTATTTT | CASSVGGRISTDTQYF
TRBJ2-7 | few | TRBV6-5 | NA | TGTGCCAGCAGTTACTCCCTGGGGGGTAGCTCCTACGAGCAGTACTTC | CASSYSLGGSSYEQYF
TRBJ2-1 | NA | TRBV20-1 | NA | TGCAGTGCTCTTCCGGGGAGCGCCTACAATGAGCAGTTCTTC | CSALPGSAYNEQFF
TRBJ2-3 | NA | TRBV28 | TRBD2 | TGTGCCAGCAGTTTCACGGCGGGAGTGGCAGATACGCAGTATTTT | CASSFTAGVADTQYF
TRBJ1-5 | NA | TRBV29-1 | TRBD1 | TGCAGCGTTGTTCTACAGGGGGCTGGTCAGCCCCAGCATTTT | CSVVLQGAGQPQHF
TRBJ2-7 | NA | TRBV5-1 | NA | TGCGCCAGCAGCCCAGATGGTGAAAACTACGAGCAGTACTTC | CASSPDGENYEQYF
TRBJ1-1 | many | TRBV6-6 | NA | TGTGCCACCTCACCAACAGACAAAGCTTTCTTT | CATSPTDKAFF
TRBJ1-1 | NA | TRBV29-1 | NA | TGCAGCGTGATCGGACTGGGCAGTCCACTTCACGGTTTCTTT | CSVIGLGSPLHGFF
TRBJ1-5 | NA | TRBV7-2 | NA | TGTGCCAGCAGCTTAGCCCCGCCCGGGGGGAGTCAGCCCCAGCATTTT | CASSLAPPGGSQPQHF